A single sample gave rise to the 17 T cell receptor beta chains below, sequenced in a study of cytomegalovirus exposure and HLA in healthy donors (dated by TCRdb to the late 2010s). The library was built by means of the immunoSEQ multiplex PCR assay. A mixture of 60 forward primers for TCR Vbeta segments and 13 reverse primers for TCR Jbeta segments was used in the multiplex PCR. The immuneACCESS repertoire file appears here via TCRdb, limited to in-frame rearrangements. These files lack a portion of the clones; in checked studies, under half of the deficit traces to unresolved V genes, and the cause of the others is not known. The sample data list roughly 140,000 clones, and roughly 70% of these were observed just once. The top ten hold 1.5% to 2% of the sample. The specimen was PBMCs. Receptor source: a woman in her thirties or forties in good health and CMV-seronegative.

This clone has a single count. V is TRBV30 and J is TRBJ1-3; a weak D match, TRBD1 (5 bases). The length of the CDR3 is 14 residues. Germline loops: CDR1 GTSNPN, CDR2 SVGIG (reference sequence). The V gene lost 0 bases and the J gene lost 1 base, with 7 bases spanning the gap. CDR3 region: CAWSVGDSGNTIYF. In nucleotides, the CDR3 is TGTGCCTGGAGTGTAGGGGATTCTGGAAACACCATATATTTT.

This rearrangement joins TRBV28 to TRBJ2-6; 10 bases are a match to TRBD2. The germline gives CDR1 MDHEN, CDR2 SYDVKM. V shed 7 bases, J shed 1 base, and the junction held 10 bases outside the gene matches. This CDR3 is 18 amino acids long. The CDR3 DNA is TGTGCCAGCACAAATCCGGGACTAGCGTCTTCTGGGGCCAACGTCCTGACTTTC. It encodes CASTNPGLASSGANVLTF.

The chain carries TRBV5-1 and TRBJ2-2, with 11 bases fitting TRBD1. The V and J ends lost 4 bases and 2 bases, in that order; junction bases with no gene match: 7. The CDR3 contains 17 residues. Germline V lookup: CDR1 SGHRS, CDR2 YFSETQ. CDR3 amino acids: CASSQGQGAVNTGELFF. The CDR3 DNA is TGCGCCAGCAGCCAAGGACAGGGGGCGGTCAACACCGGGGAGCTGTTTTTT.

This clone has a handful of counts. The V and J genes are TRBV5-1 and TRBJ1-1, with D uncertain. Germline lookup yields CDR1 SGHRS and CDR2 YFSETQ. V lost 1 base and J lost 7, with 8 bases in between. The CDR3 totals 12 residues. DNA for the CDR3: TGCGCCAGCAGCTTGACGAGGAATGAAGCTTTCTTT. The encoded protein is CASSLTRNEAFF.

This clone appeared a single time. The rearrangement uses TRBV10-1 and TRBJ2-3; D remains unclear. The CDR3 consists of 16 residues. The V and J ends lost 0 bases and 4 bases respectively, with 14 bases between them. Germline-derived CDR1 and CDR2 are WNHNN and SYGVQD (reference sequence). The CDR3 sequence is CASSESTVESADTQYF. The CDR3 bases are TGCGCCAGCAGTGAGTCGACTGTAGAGAGCGCAGATACGCAGTATTTT.

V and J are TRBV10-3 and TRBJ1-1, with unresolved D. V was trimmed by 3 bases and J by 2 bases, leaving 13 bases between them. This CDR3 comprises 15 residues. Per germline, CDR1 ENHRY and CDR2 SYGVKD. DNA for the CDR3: TGTGCCATCAGTGACGTTACTAGACGAAACACTGAAGCTTTCTTT. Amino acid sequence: CAISDVTRRNTEAFF.

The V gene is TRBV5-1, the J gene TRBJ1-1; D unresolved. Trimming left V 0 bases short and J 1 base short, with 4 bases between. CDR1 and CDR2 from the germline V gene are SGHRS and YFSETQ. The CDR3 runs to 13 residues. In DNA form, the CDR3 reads TGCGCCAGCAGCTTGGCCTCGAACACTGAAGCTTTCTTT. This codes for CASSLASNTEAFF.

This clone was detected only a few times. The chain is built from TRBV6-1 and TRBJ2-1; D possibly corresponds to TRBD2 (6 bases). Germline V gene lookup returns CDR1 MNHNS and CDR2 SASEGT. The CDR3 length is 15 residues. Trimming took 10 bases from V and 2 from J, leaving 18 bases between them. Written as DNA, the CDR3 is TGTGCCACCTCGAGGAGGGACGTAGCCTACAATGAGCAGTTCTTC. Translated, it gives CATSRRDVAYNEQFF.

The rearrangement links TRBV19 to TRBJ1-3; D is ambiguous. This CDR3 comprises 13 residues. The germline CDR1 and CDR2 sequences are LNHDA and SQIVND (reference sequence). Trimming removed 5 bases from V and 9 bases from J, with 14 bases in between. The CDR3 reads CASSSNLGVTIYF. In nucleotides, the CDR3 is TGTGCCAGTAGTTCGAACCTGGGAGTCACCATATATTTT.

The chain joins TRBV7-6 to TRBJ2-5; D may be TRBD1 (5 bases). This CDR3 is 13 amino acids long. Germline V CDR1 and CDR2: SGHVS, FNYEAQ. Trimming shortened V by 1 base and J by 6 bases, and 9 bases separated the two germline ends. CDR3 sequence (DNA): TGTGCCAGCAGCTTAGGTGACAGTAAGACCCAGTACTTC. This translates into CASSLGDSKTQYF.

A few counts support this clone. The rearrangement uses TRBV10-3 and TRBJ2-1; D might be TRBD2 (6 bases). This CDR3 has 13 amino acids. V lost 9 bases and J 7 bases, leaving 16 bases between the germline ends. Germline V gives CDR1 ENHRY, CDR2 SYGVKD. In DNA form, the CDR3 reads TGTGCCATGACGGGAGCCCGTGGAAATGAGCAGTTCTTC. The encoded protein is CAMTGARGNEQFF.

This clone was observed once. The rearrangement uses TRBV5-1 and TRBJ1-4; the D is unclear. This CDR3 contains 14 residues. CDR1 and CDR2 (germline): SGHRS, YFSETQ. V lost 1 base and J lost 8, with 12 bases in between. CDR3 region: CASSLLTGKEKLFF. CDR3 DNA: TGCGCCAGCAGCTTGTTGACGGGGAAGGAAAAACTGTTTTTT.

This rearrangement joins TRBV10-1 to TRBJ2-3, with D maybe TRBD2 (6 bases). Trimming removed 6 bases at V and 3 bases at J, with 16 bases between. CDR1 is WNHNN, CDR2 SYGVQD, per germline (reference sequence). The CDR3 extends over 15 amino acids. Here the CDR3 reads CASRSGAGRTDTQYF. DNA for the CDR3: TGCGCCAGCAGGTCTGGGGCAGGGAGGACAGATACGCAGTATTTT.

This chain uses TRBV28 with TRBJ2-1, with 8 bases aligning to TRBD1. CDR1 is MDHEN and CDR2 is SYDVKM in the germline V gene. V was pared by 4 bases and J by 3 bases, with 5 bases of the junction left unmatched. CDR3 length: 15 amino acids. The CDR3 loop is CASSSTGVDYNEQFF. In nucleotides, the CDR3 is TGTGCCAGCAGTTCGACAGGGGTGGACTACAATGAGCAGTTCTTC.

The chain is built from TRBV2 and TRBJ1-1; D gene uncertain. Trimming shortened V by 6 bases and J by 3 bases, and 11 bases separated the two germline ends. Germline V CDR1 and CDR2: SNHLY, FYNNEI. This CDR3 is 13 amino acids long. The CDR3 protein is CASSNYIDTEAFF. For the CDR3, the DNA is TGTGCCAGCAGCAATTATATAGACACTGAAGCTTTCTTT.

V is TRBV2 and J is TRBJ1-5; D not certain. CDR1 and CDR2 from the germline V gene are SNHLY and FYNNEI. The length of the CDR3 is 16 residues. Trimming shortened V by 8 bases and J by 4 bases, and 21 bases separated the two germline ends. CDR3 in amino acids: CASDSTWSLFNQPQHF. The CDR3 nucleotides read TGTGCCAGCGATAGTACTTGGTCCTTATTTAATCAGCCCCAGCATTTT.

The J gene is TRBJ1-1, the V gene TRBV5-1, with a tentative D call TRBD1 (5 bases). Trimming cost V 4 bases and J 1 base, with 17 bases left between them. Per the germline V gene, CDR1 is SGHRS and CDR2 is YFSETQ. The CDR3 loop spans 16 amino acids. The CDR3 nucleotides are TGCGCCAGCAGCCCGACAGTGATCCGAGGGAACACTGAAGCTTTCTTT. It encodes CASSPTVIRGNTEAFF.